Presented here are 5 T cell receptor beta chains from one specimen sequenced in a study of Graves' ophthalmopathy and Graves' hyperthyroidism (dated by TCRdb to about 2018). Sequencing took place on an Illumina HiSeq 2000. TCR beta CDR3 regions were amplified from RNA transcripts for repertoire sequencing. The first round was an RT-PCR using HTBI primers with the Qiagen OneStep RT-PCR kit, and this first round was followed by a second-round multiplex PCR, then size selection and purification. TCRdb redid the processing of the public reads, applying fastp at Q25 and MiXCR, and retained in-frame beta chains. Rows are unified per CDR3 protein, each entry keeping the most common DNA and genes. The sample contains over a million distinct CDR3 sequences, approximately 35% of them found a single time. The ten top clones hold 11% of the sample. Sequenced: peripheral blood or thyroid tissue (not recorded which). These receptors all come from an adult man with Graves' hyperthyroidism.

This clonotype was recorded a few times. This rearrangement joins TRBV12-3 or TRBV12-4 to TRBJ2-5; D gene uncertain. The CDR3 has 14 amino acids. Trimming stripped 6 bases from V and 4 bases from J, with 15 bases between. CDR3 sequence (DNA): TGTGCCAGCAGCCTACATGGGCAGAGAGAGACCCAGTACTTC. Encoded protein: CASSLHGQRETQYF.

The V and J genes are TRBV7-9 and TRBJ1-5, with D unresolved. This CDR3 comprises 19 residues. Germline V gene data show CDR1 as SEHNR and CDR2 as FQNEAQ (reference sequence). The V end lost 3 bases, the J end lost 7 bases, and 28 bases lay between the germline ends. The CDR3 loop reads CASSLRLVHTRTYEQPQHF. CDR3 nucleotides: TGTGCCAGCAGCTTGAGACTAGTCCATACCCGAACCTACGAGCAGCCCCAGCATTTT.

This clonotype came up a few times. This rearrangement joins TRBV20-1 to TRBJ1-2; tentative D call: TRBD1 (6 bases). The germline gives CDR1 DFQATT, CDR2 SNEGSKA (reference sequence). This CDR3 comprises 12 residues. Trimming stripped 2 bases from V and 12 bases from J, with 16 bases between. The CDR3 sequence is CSARNDRSGNTF. The CDR3 nucleotides are TGCAGTGCTAGAAACGACAGGAGTGGAAACACCTTC.

This clonotype was detected a few times. The rearrangement joins TRBV2 to TRBJ2-7; 7 bases match TRBD1. The DNA end is a closer match to TRBJ2-1, so the J assignment may be wrong. The CDR3 contains 15 residues. CDR1 SNHLY and CDR2 FYNNEI come from the germline V gene. The CDR3 is CASSEDRSYTDEQFF. CDR3 nucleotides: TGTGCCAGCAGCGAGGACAGGAGCTACACAGATGAGCAGTTCTTC.

This clonotype was observed at least ten times. This rearrangement joins TRBV29-1 to TRBJ2-5; D gene uncertain. The germline V and J ends were trimmed by 1 base and 5 bases, with 8 bases remaining between them. The germline V gene encodes CDR1 SQVTM and CDR2 ANQGSEA. This CDR3 region has 12 residues. Here the CDR3 DNA reads TGCAGCGTTGAAGGTGGGCCGGAGACCCAGTACTTC. It specifies CSVEGGPETQYF.